The T cell receptor beta chain under discussion was sequenced for a study of blood T cells in healthy people across ages. As concerns this clonotype: As yet, its antigen is unknown.

Study findings and constraints: PBMCs went unsorted, and a conclusive naive versus antigen-experienced comparison was therefore prevented. Strongly correlated with naive T cell percentage was TCR beta diversity.

It was with a sample-barcoded 5' primer and a J-beta primer mix that a second PCR of about 7 to 12 cycles was run. TCRdb reanalysed the 5' RACE reads using MiXCR and keeps one entry per CDR3 protein. The sample records 700,000 or so distinct CDR3 sequences, 22% being singletons. Sequences were obtained from blood. The receptor was isolated from a man in his sixties or seventies in good health.

Here the CDR3 reads CASSRTSGGAGDTQYF. CDR3 DNA: TGTGCCAGTAGCCGGACTAGCGGGGGGGCGGGGGATACGCAGTATTTT. The chain employs TRBV19 and TRBJ2-3; 15 bases fit TRBD2. The CDR3 has 16 residues. V lost 6 bases, J lost 6 bases, and 7 bases stayed unmatched. In germline, CDR1 is LNHDA, CDR2 SQIVND (reference sequence).